One and the same sample provided the 16 T cell receptor beta chains below, sequenced in a study of graft-versus-host responses after intestinal transplantation. Produced via immunoSEQ multiplex PCR; TCRdb's table is partial and in-frame only. Of about 41,000 clones listed, 85% to 95% are singletons. These TCRs are of unknown antigen specificity. Sequencing used unstimulated CD8+ T cells sorted from spleen or lymph node cells, obtained before transplant. The source is a human donor who was the organ donor for an intestinal transplant.

The chain links TRBV9 to TRBJ2-5, with D perhaps given as TRBD1 or TRBD2 (5 bases each). V dropped 3 bases and J dropped 0 bases, with 12 bases sitting between them. The germline CDR1 and CDR2 sequences are SGDLS and YYNGEE. CDR3 length equals 15 residues. CDR3 bases: TGTGCCAGCAGCGCCCTGGGGACCCACCAAGAGACCCAGTACTTC. It is translated as CASSALGTHQETQYF.

The chain is built from TRBV10-3 and TRBJ1-2; no firm D call. V lost 0 bases to trimming and J lost 4 bases, with 15 bases between them. Germline V gene sequence: CDR1 ENHRY, CDR2 SYGVKD. The CDR3 is 16 amino acids. The CDR3 DNA follows: TGTGCCATCAGTGAGTCGAACCTTTTTACGCCCTATGGCTACACCTTC. Amino acids: CAISESNLFTPYGYTF.

The CDR3 protein is CASSFGGGEQYF. CDR3 coding DNA: TGTGCCAGCAGCTTTGGGGGGGGCGAGCAGTACTTC. The V gene is TRBV11-2, the J gene TRBJ2-7, with 7 bases matching TRBD2. Germline CDR1 and CDR2: SGHAT and FQNNGV. With 3 bases clipped from V and 6 bases from J, the junction kept 2 bases outside the gene matches. This CDR3 has 12 amino acids.

On this clone: At one end, the junction sequence differs from germline, possibly due to a read error. The rearrangement links TRBV7-7 to TRBJ2-2; no reliable D call. Germline V gives CDR1 SSHAT, CDR2 FNYEAQ (reference sequence). CDR3 length: 14 residues. CDR3 nucleotides: TGTGCTAGCAGCTTAGGTCCCGACACCGGGGAGCTGTTTTTT. As protein: CASSLGPDTGELFF.

The chain combines TRBV7-2 with TRBJ2-7; 8 positions agree with TRBD2. This CDR3 contains 15 residues. With 1 base clipped from V and 4 bases from J, the junction kept 6 bases outside the gene matches. Germline V gene data show CDR1 as SGHTA and CDR2 as FQGNSA. The CDR3 sequence is CASSLDSGGPYEQYF. The CDR3 DNA sequence: TGTGCCAGCAGCTTAGATTCGGGGGGGCCTTACGAGCAGTACTTC.

The chain has TRBV9 and TRBJ2-2; TRBD1 is a possible D gene (6 bases). V was trimmed by 1 base and J by 7 bases, leaving 14 bases between them. Germline assignment: CDR1 SGDLS and CDR2 YYNGEE. The CDR3 extends over 15 amino acids. CDR3 residues: CASSVTGHFGGELFF. In DNA, the CDR3 is TGTGCCAGCAGCGTAACGGGACATTTTGGCGGGGAGCTGTTTTTT.

This clone was detected only once. The gene calls are TRBV7-9 and TRBJ2-5, with D perhaps matching TRBD2 (6 bases). Trimming removed 5 bases from V and 5 bases from J, with 15 bases in between. Germline-derived CDR1 and CDR2 are SEHNR and FQNEAQ (reference sequence). CDR3 length equals 14 residues. The CDR3 bases are TGTGCCAGCAGCCTGGGACTGGGCGGGGAGACCCAGTACTTC. Encoded protein: CASSLGLGGETQYF.

This rearrangement joins TRBV4-1 to TRBJ2-3, with 13 bases that match TRBD2. CDR1 MGHRA and CDR2 YSYEKL come from the germline V gene. V trimming: 2 bases; J trimming: 0 bases; junction bases outside the gene matches: 5. CDR3 length: 18 residues. CDR3 sequence (DNA): TGCGCCAGCAGCCAAACTAGCGGGGGGGCAGGTAGCACAGATACGCAGTATTTT. This translates into CASSQTSGGAGSTDTQYF.

The chain carries TRBV7-2 and TRBJ1-1; TRBD1 is a possible D gene (6 bases). Trimming took off 5 bases at V and 3 bases at J, with 13 bases between the two ends. This CDR3 contains 14 residues. Germline V gene sequence: CDR1 SGHTA, CDR2 FQGNSA. CDR3 residues: CASSPLQGYTEAFF. CDR3 nucleotides: TGTGCCAGCAGCCCCTTACAGGGATACACTGAAGCTTTCTTT.

The chain links TRBV11-2 to TRBJ1-1; 11 bases fit TRBD1. The CDR3 runs to 14 residues. Germline V gene sequence: CDR1 SGHAT, CDR2 FQNNGV. The V gene end was trimmed by 5 bases and the J gene end by 4 bases; junction bases not matched to a gene: 3. The CDR3 protein is CASSQGTGGTEAFF. In DNA form, the CDR3 reads TGTGCCAGCAGCCAGGGGACAGGGGGCACTGAAGCTTTCTTT.

This chain uses TRBV6-5 with TRBJ2-5; the D gene could be TRBD1 or TRBD2 (5 bases each). The DNA end lines up better with TRBJ2-7; the J call may be wrong. Germline V CDR1 and CDR2: MNHEY, SVGAGI. This CDR3 is built from 14 residues. CDR3 loop: CASSYSGTAPEQYF. Written as DNA, the CDR3 is TGTGCCAGCAGTTACTCCGGGACGGCCCCCGAGCAGTACTTC.

This chain joins TRBV11-1 and TRBJ1-2, with D possibly matching TRBD1 (5 bases). There are 15 residues in the CDR3. Trimming left V 4 bases short and J 5 bases short, with 17 bases between. Germline V gene data show CDR1 as SGHAT and CDR2 as FQDESV (reference sequence). For the CDR3, the DNA is TGTGCCAGCAGCTGGGACCGGGGCCCCCTATATGGCTACACCTTC. Its translation is CASSWDRGPLYGYTF.

The V call is TRBV19, the J call TRBJ1-2; tentatively, D is TRBD1 (6 bases). V lost 4 bases and J lost 8, with 20 bases in between. Per the germline V gene, CDR1 is LNHDA and CDR2 is SQIVND (reference sequence). The CDR3 runs 15 residues. The CDR3 region is CASSTDRLVGPGYTF. DNA of the CDR3: TGTGCCAGTAGTACAGACAGGCTCGTGGGTCCGGGCTACACCTTC.

This clone was seen once. The rearrangement joins TRBV6-5 to TRBJ2-7; D gene unclear. CDR3 size: 16 residues. Per germline, CDR1 MNHEY and CDR2 SVGAGI. Trimming took 2 bases from V and 4 from J, leaving 18 bases between them. The DNA of the CDR3 is TGTGCCAGCAGTTACGGTTGGGCCGAAAGTTCTTACGAGCAGTACTTC. This codes for CASSYGWAESSYEQYF.

The chain recombines TRBV7-9 with TRBJ1-1, with D hard to call. The CDR3 has 13 residues. From germline, CDR1 is SEHNR and CDR2 FQNEAQ (reference sequence). Trimming removed 3 bases from V and 3 bases from J, with 8 bases in between. CDR3 DNA: TGTGCCAGCAGCTTCGGTACAGACACTGAAGCTTTCTTT. This translates into CASSFGTDTEAFF.

J is TRBJ1-1 and V is TRBV4-3; D is unclear. This CDR3 contains 17 residues. Germline V gene sequence: CDR1 LGHNA, CDR2 YSLEER. The V and J ends lost 0 bases and 0 bases respectively, with 14 bases between them. Here the CDR3 reads CASSQDYTELVNTEAFF. Here the CDR3 DNA reads TGCGCCAGCAGCCAAGATTACACTGAATTGGTGAACACTGAAGCTTTCTTT.